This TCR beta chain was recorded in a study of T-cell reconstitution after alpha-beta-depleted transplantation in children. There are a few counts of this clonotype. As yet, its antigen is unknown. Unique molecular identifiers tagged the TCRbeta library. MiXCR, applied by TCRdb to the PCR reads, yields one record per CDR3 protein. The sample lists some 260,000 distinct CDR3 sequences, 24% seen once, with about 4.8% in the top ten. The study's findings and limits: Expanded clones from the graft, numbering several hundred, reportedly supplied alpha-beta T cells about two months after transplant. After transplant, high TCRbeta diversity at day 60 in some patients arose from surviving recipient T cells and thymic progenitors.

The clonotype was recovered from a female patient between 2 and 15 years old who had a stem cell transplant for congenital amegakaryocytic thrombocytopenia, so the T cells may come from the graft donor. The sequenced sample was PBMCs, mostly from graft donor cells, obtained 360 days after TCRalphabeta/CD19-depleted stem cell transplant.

CDR3 DNA sequence: TGCGCCAGCAGCCAAGAGCTCTTCGCCTACGAGCAGTACTTC. Translation: CASSQELFAYEQYF. This chain uses TRBV4-1 with TRBJ2-7, with D unresolved. With 0 bases removed from V and 2 bases from J, the gap between germline ends came to 8 bases. Germline loops: CDR1 MGHRA, CDR2 YSYEKL. The CDR3 sequence is 14 residues long.